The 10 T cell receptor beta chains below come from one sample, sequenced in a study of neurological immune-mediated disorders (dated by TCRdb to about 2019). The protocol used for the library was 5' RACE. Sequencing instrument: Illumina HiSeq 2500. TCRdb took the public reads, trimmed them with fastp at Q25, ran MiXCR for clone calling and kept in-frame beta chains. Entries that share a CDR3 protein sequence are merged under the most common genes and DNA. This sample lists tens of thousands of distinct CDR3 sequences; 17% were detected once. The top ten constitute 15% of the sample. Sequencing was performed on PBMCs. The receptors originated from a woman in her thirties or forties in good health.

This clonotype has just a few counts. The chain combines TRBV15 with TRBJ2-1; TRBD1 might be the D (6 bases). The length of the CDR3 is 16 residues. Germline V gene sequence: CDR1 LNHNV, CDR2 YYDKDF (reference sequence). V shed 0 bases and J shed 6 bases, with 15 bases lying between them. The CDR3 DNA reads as TGTGCCACCAGCAGAGATACCTATAAAGGGGGCAATGAGCAGTTCTTC. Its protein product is CATSRDTYKGGNEQFF.

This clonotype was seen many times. The CDR3 reads CATSRVASGEETQYF. CDR3 DNA: TGTGCCACCAGCAGAGTGGCTAGCGGGGAAGAGACCCAGTACTTC. The rearrangement joins TRBV15 to TRBJ2-5; TRBD2 matches at 9 bases. The CDR3 loop spans 15 amino acids. The V gene end was trimmed by 1 base and the J gene end by 3 bases; junction bases not matched to a gene: 3. Germline V gives CDR1 LNHNV, CDR2 YYDKDF (reference sequence).

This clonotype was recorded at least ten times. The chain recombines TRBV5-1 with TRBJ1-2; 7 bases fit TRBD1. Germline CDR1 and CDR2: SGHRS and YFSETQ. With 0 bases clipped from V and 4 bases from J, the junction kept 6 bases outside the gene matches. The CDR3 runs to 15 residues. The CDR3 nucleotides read TGCGCCAGCAGCTTGGGGGGACAGATCTTCTATGGCTACACCTTC. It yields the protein CASSLGGQIFYGYTF.

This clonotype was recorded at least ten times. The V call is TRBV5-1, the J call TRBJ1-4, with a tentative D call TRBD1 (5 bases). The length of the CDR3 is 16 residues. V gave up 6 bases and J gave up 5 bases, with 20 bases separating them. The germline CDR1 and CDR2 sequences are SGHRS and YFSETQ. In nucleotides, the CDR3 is TGCGCCAGCACCCTTGGGACCGGGGGTCCGAATGAAAAACTGTTTTTT. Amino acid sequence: CASTLGTGGPNEKLFF.

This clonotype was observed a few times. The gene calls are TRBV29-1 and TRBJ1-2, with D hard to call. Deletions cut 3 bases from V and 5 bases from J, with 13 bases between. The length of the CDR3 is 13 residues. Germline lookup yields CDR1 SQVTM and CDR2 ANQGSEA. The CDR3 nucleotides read TGCAGCGTTGAGCCCCGGTGGGGATATGGCTACACCTTC. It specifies CSVEPRWGYGYTF.

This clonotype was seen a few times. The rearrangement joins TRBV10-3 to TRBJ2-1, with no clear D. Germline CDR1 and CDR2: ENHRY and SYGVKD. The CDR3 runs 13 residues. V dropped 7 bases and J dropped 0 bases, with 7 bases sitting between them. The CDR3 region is CAITEYSYNEQFF. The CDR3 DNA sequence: TGTGCCATCACGGAGTACTCCTACAATGAGCAGTTCTTC.

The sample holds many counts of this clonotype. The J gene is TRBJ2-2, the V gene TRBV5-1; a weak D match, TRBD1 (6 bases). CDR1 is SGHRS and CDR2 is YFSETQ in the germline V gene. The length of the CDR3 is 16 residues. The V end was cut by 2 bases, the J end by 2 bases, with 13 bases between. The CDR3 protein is CASSLLGTHNTGELFF. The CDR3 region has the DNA TGCGCCAGCAGCTTATTGGGGACACATAACACCGGGGAGCTGTTTTTT. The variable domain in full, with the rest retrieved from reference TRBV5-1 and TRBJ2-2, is KAGVTQTPRYLIKTRGQQVTLSCSPISGHRSVSWYQQTPGQGLQFLFEYFSETQRNKGNFPGRFSGRQFSNSRSEMNVSTLELGDSALYLCASSLLGTHNTGELFFGEGSRLTVL.

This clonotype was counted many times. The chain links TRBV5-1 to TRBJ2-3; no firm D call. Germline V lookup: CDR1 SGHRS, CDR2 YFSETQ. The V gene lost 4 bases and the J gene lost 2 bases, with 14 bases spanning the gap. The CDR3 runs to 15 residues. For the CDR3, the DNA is TGCGCCAGCAGCGGAGACGGAGTCCACACAGATACGCAGTATTTT. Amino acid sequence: CASSGDGVHTDTQYF.

CDR3 sequence: CARDWEGTGELFF. Here the CDR3 DNA reads TGCGCCAGAGATTGGGAGGGGACCGGGGAGCTGTTTTTT. This chain uses TRBV10-2 with TRBJ2-2, with 7 bases aligning to TRBD2. Losses at the gene ends were 9 bases for V and 5 bases for J; bases not matched to a gene: 6. This CDR3 is built from 13 residues. CDR1 is WSHSY and CDR2 is SAAADI in the germline V gene.

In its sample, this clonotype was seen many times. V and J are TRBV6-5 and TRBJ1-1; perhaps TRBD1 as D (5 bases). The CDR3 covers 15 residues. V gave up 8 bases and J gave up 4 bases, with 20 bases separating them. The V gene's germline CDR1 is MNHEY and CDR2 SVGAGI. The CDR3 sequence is CASGARRESGTEAFF. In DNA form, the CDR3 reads TGTGCCAGCGGTGCGCGCAGGGAGTCAGGCACTGAAGCTTTCTTT.